This TCR beta chain was found in a study of blood T cell repertoires in COVID-19. Trimming shortened V by 3 bases and J by 4 bases, and 16 bases separated the two germline ends. The germline V gene has CDR1 SGHNT and CDR2 YYREEE (reference sequence). The CDR3 consists of 15 residues. This table comes from immunoSEQ multiplex PCR, and its TCRdb copy is limited to in-frame clones, with some not included. Found here are 360,000 or so clones, roughly 87% of them singletons; the top ten hold under 5%. V usage is TRBV5-4 and J usage is TRBJ1-1; tentatively, D is TRBD1 (5 bases). This sequence originates from a woman in her fifties or sixties with COVID-19, enrolled during active disease. Sequences were obtained from peripheral blood. DNA of the CDR3: TGTGCCAGCAGCTCCCGGGGGTCCGGGGGCACTGAAGCTTTCTTT. It codes for CASSSRGSGGTEAFF.